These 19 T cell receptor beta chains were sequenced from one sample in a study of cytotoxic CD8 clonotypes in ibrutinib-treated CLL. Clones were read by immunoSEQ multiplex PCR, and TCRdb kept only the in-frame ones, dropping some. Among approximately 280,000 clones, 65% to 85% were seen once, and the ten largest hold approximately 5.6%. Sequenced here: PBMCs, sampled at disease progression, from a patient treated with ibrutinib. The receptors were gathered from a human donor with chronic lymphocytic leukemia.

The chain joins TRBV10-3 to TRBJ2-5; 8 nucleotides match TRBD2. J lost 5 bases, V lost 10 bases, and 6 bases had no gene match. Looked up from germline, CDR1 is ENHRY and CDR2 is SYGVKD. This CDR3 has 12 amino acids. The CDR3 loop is CATGLGGETQYF. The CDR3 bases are TGTGCCACGGGACTAGGAGGGGAGACCCAGTACTTC.

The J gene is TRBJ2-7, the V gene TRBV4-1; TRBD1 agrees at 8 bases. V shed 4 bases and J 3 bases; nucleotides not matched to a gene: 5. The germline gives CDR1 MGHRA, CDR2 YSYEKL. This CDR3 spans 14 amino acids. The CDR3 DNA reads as TGCGCCAGCAGCCGCTGGGACAGGAACTACGAGCAGTACTTC. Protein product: CASSRWDRNYEQYF.

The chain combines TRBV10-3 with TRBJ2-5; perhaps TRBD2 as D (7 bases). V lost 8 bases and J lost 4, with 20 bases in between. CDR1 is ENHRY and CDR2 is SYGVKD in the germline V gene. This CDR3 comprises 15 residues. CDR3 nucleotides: TGTGCCATCGGACAGCCCGATGGGAGGGGAGAGACCCAGTACTTC. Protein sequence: CAIGQPDGRGETQYF.

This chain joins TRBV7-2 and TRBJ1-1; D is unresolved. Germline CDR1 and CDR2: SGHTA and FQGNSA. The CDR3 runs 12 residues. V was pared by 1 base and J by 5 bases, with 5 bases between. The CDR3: CASSLGLTEAFF. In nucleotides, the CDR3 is TGTGCCAGCAGCTTAGGTCTAACTGAAGCTTTCTTT.

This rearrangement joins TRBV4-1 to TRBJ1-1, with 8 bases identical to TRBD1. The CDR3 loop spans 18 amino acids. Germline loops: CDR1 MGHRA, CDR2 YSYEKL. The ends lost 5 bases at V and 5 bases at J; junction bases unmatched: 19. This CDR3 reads CASSGFQGDRFYRTEAFF. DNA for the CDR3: TGCGCCAGCAGCGGGTTTCAAGGGGACAGGTTTTATCGGACTGAAGCTTTCTTT.

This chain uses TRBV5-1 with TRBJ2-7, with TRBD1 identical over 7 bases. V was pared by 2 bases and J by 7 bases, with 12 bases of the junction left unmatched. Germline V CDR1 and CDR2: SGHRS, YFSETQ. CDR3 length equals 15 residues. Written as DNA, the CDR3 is TGCGCCAGCAGCTTCTCCGGGACAGAACGGGCGGAGCAGTACTTC. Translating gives CASSFSGTERAEQYF.

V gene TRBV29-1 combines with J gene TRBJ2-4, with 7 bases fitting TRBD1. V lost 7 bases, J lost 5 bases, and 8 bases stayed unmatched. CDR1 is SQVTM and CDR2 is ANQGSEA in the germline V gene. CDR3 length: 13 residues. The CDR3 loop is CSGADRIQNIQYF. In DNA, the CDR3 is TGCAGCGGTGCGGACAGGATCCAAAACATTCAGTACTTC. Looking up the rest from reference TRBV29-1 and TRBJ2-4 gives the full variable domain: SAVISQKPSRDICQRGTSLTIQCQVDSQVTMMFWYRQQPGQSLTLIATANQGSEATYESGFVIDKFPISRPNLTFSTLTVSNMSPEDSSIYLCSGADRIQNIQYFGAGTRLSVL.

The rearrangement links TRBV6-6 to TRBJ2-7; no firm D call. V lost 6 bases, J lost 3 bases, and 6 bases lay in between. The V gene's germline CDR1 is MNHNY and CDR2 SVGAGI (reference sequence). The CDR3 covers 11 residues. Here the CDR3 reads CASSNSYEQYF. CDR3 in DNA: TGTGCCAGCAGCAACAGCTACGAGCAGTACTTC.

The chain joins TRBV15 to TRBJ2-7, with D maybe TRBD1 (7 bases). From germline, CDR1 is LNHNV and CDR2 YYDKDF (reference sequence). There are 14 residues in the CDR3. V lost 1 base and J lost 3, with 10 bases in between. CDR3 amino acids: CATSRGGTDYEQYF. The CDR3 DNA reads TGTGCCACCAGCAGAGGCGGGACAGACTACGAGCAGTACTTC.

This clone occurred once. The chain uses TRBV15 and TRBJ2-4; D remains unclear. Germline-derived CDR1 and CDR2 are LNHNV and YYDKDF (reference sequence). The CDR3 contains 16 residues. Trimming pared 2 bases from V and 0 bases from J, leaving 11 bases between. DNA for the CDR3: TGTGCCACCAGCAGACTGGGTGTTTCAGCCAAAAACATTCAGTACTTC. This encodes CATSRLGVSAKNIQYF.

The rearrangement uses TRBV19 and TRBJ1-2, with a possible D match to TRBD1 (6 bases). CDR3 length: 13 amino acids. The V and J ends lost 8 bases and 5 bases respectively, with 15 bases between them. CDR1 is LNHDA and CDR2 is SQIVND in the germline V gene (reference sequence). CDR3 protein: CASQGLWVYGYTF. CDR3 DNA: TGTGCCAGTCAGGGGCTCTGGGTGTATGGCTACACCTTC.

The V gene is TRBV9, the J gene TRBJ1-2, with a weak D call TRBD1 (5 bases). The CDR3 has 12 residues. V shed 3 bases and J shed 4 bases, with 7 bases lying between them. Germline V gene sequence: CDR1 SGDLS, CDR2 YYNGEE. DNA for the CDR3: TGTGCCAGCAGCGACAGGTTCTATGGCTACACCTTC. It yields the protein CASSDRFYGYTF.

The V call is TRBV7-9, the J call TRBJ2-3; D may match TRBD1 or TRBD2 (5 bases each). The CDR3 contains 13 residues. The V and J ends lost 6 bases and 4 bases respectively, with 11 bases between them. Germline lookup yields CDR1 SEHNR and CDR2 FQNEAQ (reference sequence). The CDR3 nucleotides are TGTGCCAGCAGGACGGGGCTGGCAGATACGCAGTATTTT. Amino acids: CASRTGLADTQYF.

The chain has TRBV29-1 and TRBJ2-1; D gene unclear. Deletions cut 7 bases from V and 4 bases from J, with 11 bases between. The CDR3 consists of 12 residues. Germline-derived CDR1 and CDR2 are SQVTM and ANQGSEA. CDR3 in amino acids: CSGAQTYNEQFF. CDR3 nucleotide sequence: TGCAGCGGGGCGCAGACATACAATGAGCAGTTCTTC.

As DNA, the CDR3 is TGTGCCAGCTCACAGGGTATCTATGGCTACACCTTC. It translates to CASSQGIYGYTF. The chain carries TRBV18 and TRBJ1-2; D is ambiguous. Germline loops: CDR1 KGHSH, CDR2 LQKENI. The germline V and J ends were trimmed by 4 bases and 4 bases, with 7 bases remaining between them. The CDR3 sequence is 12 residues long. The variable domain in full, completed from reference TRBV18 and TRBJ1-2, reads NAGVMQNPRHLVRRRGQEARLRCSPMKGHSHVYWYRQLPEEGLKFMVYLQKENIIDESGMPKERFSAEFPKEGPSILRIQQVVRGDSAAYFCASSQGIYGYTFGSGTRLTVV.

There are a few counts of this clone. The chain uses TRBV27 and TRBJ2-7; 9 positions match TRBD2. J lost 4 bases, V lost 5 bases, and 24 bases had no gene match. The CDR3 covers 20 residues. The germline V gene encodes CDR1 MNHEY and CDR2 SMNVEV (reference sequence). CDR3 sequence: CASSRQQGILASGIGYEQYF. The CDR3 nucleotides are TGTGCCAGCAGTCGACAGCAGGGGATTCTCGCTAGCGGGATAGGTTACGAGCAGTACTTC.

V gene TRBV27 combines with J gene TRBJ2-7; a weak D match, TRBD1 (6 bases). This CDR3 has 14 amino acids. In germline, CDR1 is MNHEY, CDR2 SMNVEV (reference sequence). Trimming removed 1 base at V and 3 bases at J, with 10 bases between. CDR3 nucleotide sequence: TGTGCCAGCAGTTTATTAGGGGGTTTCTACGAGCAGTACTTC. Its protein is CASSLLGGFYEQYF.

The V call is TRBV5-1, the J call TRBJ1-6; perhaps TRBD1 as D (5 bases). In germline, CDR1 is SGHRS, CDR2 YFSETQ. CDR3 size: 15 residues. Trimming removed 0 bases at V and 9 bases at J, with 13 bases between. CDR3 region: CASSLAGRERSPLHF. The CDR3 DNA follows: TGCGCCAGCAGCTTGGCGGGCAGGGAGCGTTCACCCCTCCACTTT.

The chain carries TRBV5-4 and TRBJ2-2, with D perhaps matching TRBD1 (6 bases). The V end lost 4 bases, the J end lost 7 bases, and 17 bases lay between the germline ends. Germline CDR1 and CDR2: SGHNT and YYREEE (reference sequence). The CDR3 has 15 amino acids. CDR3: CASSRAAGVDGELFF. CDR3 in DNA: TGTGCCAGCAGCCGTGCTGCAGGGGTGGACGGGGAGCTGTTTTTT.